A single TCR beta chain is shown here with its context. Its antigen remains unidentified. The data belong to a study of shared clonotypes between healthy human individuals. Study-wide points: A generally larger estimated richness was seen in naive subsets than in memory subsets.

Original processing methods: With immunoSEQ giving junction-only sequences and no quality scores, filtering differed. Profiling relied on immunoSEQ multiplex PCR, and the TCRdb table lists in-frame clones only, not all of them. V and J calls and clone size are given by that table; D and trimming were obtained from the DNA. The sample shows approximately 2,200,000 clones, just over 90% of them seen only once. Selected positively for CCR7 and CD45RO-negative, naive CD8 cells excluded terminally differentiated effector memory CD45RA+ cells. Germline loops: CDR1 LNHDA, CDR2 SQIVND (reference sequence). This CDR3 has 15 residues. Between the trimmed V and J ends, which lost 5 bases and 1 base, there was a span of 14 bases.

Sequenced sample: naive CD8+ T cells from PBMCs. The sequence derives from a man in his late teens or twenties in good health. Some clones in this sample may be carry-over from other donors' samples. This chain joins TRBV19 and TRBJ1-2, with unresolved D. CDR3 sequence reads: CASSARVGLNYGYTF. The CDR3 DNA reads TGTGCCAGTAGTGCCCGGGTAGGCCTTAACTATGGCTACACCTTC.